The sequence of this T cell receptor (beta chain) was determined in a study of post-analysis software for immune sequencing data. cDNA libraries of TCR beta carried unique molecular identifiers. TCRdb re-called the PCR reads through MiXCR, storing one row per CDR3 protein. The sample contains about 770,000 distinct CDR3 sequences, around 46% of which appear only once. The clonotype was recovered from a girl between 10 and 17 years old with multiple sclerosis. Sequencing was carried out using blood.

CDR3 region: CASSIGQGGNEQYF. The CDR3 region has the DNA TGCGCCAGCAGCATCGGACAGGGCGGTAACGAGCAGTACTTC. The rearrangement links TRBV5-1 to TRBJ2-5; 8 positions match TRBD1. The DNA end is more similar to TRBJ2-7, so the J call may be wrong. Looked up from germline, CDR1 is SGHRS and CDR2 is YFSETQ. The CDR3 contains 14 residues.